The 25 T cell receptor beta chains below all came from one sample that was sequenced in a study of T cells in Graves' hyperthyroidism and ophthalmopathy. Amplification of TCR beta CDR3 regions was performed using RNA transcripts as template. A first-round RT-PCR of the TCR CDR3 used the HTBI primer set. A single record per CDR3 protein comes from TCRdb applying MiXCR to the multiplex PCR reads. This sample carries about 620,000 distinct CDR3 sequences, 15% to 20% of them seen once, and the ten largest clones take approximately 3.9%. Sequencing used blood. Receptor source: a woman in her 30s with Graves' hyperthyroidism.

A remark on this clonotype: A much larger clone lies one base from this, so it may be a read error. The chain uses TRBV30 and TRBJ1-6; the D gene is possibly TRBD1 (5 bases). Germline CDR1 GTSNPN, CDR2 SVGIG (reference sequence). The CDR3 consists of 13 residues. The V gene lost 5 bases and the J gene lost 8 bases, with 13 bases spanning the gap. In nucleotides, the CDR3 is TGTGCCTGGGCCGGGAGCAGGGATTCACCCCTCCACTTT. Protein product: CAWAGSRDSPLHF.

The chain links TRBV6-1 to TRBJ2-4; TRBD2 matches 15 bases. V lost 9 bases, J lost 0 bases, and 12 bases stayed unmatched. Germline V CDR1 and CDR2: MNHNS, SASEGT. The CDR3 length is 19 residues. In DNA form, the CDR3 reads TGTGCCAGTCAACCGGGACTAGCGGGAGGACAACTAGCCAAAAACATTCAGTACTTC. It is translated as CASQPGLAGGQLAKNIQYF.

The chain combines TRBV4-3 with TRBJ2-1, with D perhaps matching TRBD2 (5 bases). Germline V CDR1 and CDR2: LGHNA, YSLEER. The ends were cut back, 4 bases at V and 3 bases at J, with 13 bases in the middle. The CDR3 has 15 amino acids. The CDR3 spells CASSLSSSFYNEQFF. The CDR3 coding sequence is TGCGCCAGCAGCCTGTCGTCTAGCTTCTACAATGAGCAGTTCTTC.

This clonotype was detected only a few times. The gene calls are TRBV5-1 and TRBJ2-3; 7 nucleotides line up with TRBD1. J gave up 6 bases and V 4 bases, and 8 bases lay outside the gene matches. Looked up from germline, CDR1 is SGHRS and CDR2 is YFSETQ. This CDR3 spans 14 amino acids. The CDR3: CASSITGEKDTQYF. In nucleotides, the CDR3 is TGCGCCAGCAGCATAACAGGGGAGAAGGATACGCAGTATTTT.

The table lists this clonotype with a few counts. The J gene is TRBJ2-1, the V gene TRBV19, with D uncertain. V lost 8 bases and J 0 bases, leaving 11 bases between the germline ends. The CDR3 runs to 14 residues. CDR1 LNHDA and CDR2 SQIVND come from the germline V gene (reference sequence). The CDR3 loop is CASSTSHSYNEQFF. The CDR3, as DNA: TGTGCCAGTTCGACAAGTCACTCCTACAATGAGCAGTTCTTC.

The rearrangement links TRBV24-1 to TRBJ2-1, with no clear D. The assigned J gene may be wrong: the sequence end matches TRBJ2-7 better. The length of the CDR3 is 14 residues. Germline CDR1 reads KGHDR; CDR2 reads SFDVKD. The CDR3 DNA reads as TGTGCCACCAGTAAGCGTTTCTCCTACAATGAGCAGTACTTC. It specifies CATSKRFSYNEQYF.

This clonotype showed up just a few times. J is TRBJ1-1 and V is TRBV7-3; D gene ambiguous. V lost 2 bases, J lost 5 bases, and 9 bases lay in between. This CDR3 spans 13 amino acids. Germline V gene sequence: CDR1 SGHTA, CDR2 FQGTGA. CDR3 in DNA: TGTGCCAGCAGCTTATCCGGCTGGACTGAAGCTTTCTTT. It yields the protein CASSLSGWTEAFF.

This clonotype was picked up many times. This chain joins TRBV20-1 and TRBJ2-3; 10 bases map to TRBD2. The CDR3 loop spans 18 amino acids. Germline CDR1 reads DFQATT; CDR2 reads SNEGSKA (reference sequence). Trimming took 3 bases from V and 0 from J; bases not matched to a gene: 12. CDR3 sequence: CSASRGLAGVISTDTQYF. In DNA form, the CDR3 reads TGCAGTGCTAGCCGTGGGCTAGCGGGGGTAATTAGCACAGATACGCAGTATTTT.

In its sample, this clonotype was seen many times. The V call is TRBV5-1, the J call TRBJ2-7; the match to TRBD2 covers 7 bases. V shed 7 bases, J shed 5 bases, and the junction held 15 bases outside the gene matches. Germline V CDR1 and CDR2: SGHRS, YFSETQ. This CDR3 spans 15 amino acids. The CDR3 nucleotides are TGCGCCAGCGCCACGGGCGGGAGTGGCGGCCACGAGCAGTACTTC. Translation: CASATGGSGGHEQYF.

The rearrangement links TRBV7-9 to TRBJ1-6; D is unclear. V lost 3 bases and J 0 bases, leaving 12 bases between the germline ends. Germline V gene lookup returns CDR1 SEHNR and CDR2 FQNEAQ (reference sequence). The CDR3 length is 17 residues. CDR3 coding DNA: TGTGCCAGCAGCTTGGGAGGTCCGAGCTCCTATAATTCACCCCTCCACTTT. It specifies CASSLGGPSSYNSPLHF.

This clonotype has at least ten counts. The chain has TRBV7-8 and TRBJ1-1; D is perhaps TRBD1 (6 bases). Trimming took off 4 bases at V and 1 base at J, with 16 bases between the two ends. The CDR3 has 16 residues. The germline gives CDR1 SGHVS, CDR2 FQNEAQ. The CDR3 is CASSSTMTGRNTEAFF. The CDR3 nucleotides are TGTGCCAGCAGCTCCACTATGACAGGTCGGAACACTGAAGCTTTCTTT.

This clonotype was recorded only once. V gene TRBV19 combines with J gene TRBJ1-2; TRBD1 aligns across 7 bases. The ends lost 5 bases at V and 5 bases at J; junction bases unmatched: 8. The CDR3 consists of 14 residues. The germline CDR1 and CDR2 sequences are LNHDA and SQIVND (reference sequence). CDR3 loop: CASSVTGTVYGYTF. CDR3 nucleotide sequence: TGTGCCAGTAGTGTAACCGGGACAGTTTATGGCTACACCTTC. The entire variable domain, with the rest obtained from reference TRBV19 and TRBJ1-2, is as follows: DGGITQSPKYLFRKEGQNVTLSCEQNLNHDAMYWYRQDPGQGLRLIYYSQIVNDFQKGDIAEGYSVSREKKESFPLTVTSAQKNPTAFYLCASSVTGTVYGYTFGSGTRLTVV.

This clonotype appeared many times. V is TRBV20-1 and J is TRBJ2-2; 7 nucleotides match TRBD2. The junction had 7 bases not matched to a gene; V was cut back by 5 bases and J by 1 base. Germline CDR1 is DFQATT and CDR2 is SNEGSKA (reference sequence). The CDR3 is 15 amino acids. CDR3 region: CSAPRASGNTGELFF. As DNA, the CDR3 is TGCAGTGCTCCACGGGCTAGCGGGAACACCGGGGAGCTGTTTTTT.

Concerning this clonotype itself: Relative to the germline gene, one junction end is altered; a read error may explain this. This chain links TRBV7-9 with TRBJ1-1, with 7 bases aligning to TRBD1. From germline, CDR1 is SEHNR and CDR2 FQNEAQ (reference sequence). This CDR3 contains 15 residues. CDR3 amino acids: CAGSPQGGGLTEAFF. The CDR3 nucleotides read TGTGCCGGCAGCCCCCAGGGGGGGGGGCTCACTGAAGCTTTCTTT.

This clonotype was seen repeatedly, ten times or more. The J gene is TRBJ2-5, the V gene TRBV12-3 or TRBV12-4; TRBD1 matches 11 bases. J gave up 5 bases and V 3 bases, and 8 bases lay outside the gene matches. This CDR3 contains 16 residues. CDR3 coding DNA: TGTGCCAGCAGTTTCCTGGACAGGGGGCAGGGGGAGACCCAGTACTTC. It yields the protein CASSFLDRGQGETQYF.

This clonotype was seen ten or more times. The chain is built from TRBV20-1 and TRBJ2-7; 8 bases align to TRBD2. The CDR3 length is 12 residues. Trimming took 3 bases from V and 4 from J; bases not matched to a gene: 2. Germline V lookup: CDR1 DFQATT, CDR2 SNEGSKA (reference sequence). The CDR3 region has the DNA TGCAGTGCTAGGGCTAGCGGGTACGAGCAGTACTTC. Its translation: CSARASGYEQYF.

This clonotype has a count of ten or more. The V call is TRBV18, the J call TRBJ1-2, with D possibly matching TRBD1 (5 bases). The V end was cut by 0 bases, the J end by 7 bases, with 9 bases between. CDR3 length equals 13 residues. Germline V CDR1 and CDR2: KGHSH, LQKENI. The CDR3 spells CASSPPAGLGYTF. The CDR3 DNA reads TGTGCCAGCTCACCACCGGCAGGGCTTGGCTACACCTTC.

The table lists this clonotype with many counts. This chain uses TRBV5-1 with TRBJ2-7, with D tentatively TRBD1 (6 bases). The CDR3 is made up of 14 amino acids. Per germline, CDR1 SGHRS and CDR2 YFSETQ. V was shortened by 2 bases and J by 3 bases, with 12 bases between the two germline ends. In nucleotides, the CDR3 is TGCGCCAGCAGCTTCTCGGACAGTCGCTACGAGCAGTACTTC. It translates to CASSFSDSRYEQYF.

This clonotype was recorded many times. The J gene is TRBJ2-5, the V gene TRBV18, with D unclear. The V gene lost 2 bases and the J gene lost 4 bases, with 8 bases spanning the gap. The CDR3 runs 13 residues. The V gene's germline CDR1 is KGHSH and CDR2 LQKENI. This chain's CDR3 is CASSPLGGETQYF. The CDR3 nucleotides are TGTGCCAGCTCACCATTAGGCGGAGAGACCCAGTACTTC.

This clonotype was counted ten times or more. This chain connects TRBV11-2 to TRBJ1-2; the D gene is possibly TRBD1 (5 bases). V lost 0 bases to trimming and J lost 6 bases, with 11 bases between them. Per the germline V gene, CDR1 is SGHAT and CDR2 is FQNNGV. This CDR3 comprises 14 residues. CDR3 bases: TGTGCCAGCAGCTTAGATCGGGGCGCGGATGGCTACACCTTC. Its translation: CASSLDRGADGYTF. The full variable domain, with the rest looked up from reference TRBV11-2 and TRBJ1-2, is EAGVAQSPRYKIIEKRQSVAFWCNPISGHATLYWYQQILGQGPKLLIQFQNNGVVDDSQLPKDRFSAERLKGVDSTLKIQPAKLEDSAVYLCASSLDRGADGYTFGSGTRLTVV.

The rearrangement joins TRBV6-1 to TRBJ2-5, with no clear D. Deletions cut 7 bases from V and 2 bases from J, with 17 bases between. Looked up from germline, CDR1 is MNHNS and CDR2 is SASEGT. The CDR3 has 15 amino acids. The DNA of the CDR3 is TGTGCCAGCACCACCTCGGACGGCCCGCAAGAGACCCAGTACTTC. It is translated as CASTTSDGPQETQYF.

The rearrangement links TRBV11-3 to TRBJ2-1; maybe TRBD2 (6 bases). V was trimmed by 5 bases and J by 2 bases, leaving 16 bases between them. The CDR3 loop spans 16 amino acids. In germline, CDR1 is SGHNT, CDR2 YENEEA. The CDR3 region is CASSLQPGVPYNEQFF. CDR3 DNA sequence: TGTGCCAGCAGCCTACAACCGGGAGTCCCCTACAATGAGCAGTTCTTC. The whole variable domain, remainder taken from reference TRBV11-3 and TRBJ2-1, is EAGVVQSPRYKIIEKKQPVAFWCNPISGHNTLYWYLQNLGQGPELLIRYENEEAVDDSQLPKDRFSAERLKGVDSTLKIQPAELGDSAVYLCASSLQPGVPYNEQFFGPGTRLTVL.

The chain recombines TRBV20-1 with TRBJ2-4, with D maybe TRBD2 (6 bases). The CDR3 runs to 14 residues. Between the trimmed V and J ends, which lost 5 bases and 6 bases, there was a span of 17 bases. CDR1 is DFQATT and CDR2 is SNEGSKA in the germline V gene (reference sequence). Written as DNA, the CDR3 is TGCAGTGCTCCCCCGATGGGGGGTAGAAACATTCAGTACTTC. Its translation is CSAPPMGGRNIQYF.

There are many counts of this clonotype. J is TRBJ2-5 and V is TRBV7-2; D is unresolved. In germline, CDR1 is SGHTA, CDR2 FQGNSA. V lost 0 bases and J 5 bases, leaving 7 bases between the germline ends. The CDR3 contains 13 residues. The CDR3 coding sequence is TGTGCCAGCAGCTTAGCTAGCCGCGAGACCCAGTACTTC. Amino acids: CASSLASRETQYF.

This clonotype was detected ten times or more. Here the CDR3 reads CASSLGSTTEAFF. CDR3 DNA: TGCGCCAGCAGCTTGGGCTCCACCACTGAAGCTTTCTTT. The chain recombines TRBV5-1 with TRBJ1-1; D gene uncertain. Germline V gene lookup returns CDR1 SGHRS and CDR2 YFSETQ. The CDR3 runs 13 residues. Deletions cut 0 bases from V and 4 bases from J, with 7 bases between.